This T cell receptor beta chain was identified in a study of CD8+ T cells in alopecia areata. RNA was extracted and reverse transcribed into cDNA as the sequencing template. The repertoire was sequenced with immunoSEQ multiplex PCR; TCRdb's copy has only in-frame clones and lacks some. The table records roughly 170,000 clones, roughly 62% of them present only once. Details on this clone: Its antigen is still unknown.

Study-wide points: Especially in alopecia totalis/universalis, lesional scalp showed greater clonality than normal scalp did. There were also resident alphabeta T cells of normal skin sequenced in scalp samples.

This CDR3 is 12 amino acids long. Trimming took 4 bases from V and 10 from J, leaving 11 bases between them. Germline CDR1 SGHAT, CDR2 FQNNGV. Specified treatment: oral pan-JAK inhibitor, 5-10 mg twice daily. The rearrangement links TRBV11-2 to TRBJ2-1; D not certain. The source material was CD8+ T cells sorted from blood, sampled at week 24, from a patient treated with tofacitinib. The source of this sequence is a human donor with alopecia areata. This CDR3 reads CASSSLVWEQFF. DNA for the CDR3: TGTGCCAGCAGCTCACTTGTGTGGGAGCAGTTCTTC.